The 28 T cell receptor beta chains given below trace back to one sample, sequenced in a study of blood T cell repertoires in COVID-19. Profiling relied on immunoSEQ multiplex PCR, and the TCRdb table lists in-frame clones only, not all of them. This table has approximately 270,000 clones, around 90% appearing once. The specimen was peripheral blood. The receptors derive from a man aged 50-59 years with acute or convalescent COVID-19.

The rearrangement joins TRBV9 to TRBJ1-1; D uncertain. The CDR3 totals 14 residues. V was cut by 3 bases and J by 4 bases, with 13 bases left in between. The germline CDR1 and CDR2 sequences are SGDLS and YYNGEE. CDR3 region: CASSARGHSTEAFF. In nucleotides, the CDR3 is TGTGCCAGCAGCGCTCGAGGGCACTCCACTGAAGCTTTCTTT. The complete variable domain, with remaining parts taken from reference TRBV9 and TRBJ1-1, reads DSGVTQTPKHLITATGQRVTLRCSPRSGDLSVYWYQQSLDQGLQFLIQYYNGEERAKGNILERFSAQQFPDLHSELNLSSLELGDSALYFCASSARGHSTEAFFGQGTRLTVV.

The chain recombines TRBV9 with TRBJ2-1; 8 positions agree with TRBD2. Germline trimming cut 4 bases from V and 7 bases from J; bases unmatched to any gene: 10. This CDR3 is built from 15 residues. The V gene's germline CDR1 is SGDLS and CDR2 YYNGEE. CDR3 in amino acids: CASSPAGGRGNEQFF. In nucleotides, the CDR3 is TGTGCCAGCAGCCCGGCGGGGGGCCGAGGTAATGAGCAGTTCTTC.

In this sample, this clone turned up many times. The chain combines TRBV3-1 (or the pseudogene TRBV3-2) with TRBJ2-2; TRBD1 might be the D (6 bases). The CDR3 runs to 16 residues. V lost 4 bases and J 3 bases, leaving 15 bases between the germline ends. The V gene's germline CDR1 is LGHDT and CDR2 YNNKEL (reference sequence). Here the CDR3 reads CASSPYYRVDTGELFF. For the CDR3, the DNA is TGTGCCAGCAGCCCCTATTACAGGGTGGACACCGGGGAGCTGTTTTTT.

V and J are TRBV25-1 and TRBJ2-3, with 8 bases aligning to TRBD1. The ends lost 3 bases at V and 1 base at J; junction bases unmatched: 3. CDR3 length: 15 amino acids. The germline CDR1 and CDR2 sequences are MGHDK and SYGVNS. The CDR3 DNA sequence: TGTGCCAGCAGTGAGTTGGGACAGGGCACAGATACGCAGTATTTT. Translating gives CASSELGQGTDTQYF.

The chain employs TRBV10-3 and TRBJ1-5, with D perhaps TRBD1 (6 bases). The CDR3 runs to 16 residues. The V end was cut by 4 bases, the J end by 1 base, with 14 bases between. Germline V gene lookup returns CDR1 ENHRY and CDR2 SYGVKD. The chain's CDR3 is CAISAAGVGSNQPQHF. The CDR3 bases are TGTGCCATCAGTGCAGCAGGGGTAGGCAGCAATCAGCCCCAGCATTTT.

The V gene is TRBV5-4, the J gene TRBJ1-3; 7 bases match TRBD1. This CDR3 comprises 16 residues. V shed 1 base and J 4 bases; nucleotides not matched to a gene: 8. CDR1 SGHNT and CDR2 YYREEE come from the germline V gene (reference sequence). In DNA form, the CDR3 reads TGTGCCAGCAGCTTGTCGGGACAGTTGAGGGGAAACACCATATATTTT. This gives the protein CASSLSGQLRGNTIYF. Full variable domain (missing parts from reference TRBV5-4 and TRBJ1-3): ETGVTQSPTHLIKTRGQQVTLRCSSQSGHNTVSWYQQALGQGPQFIFQYYREEENGRGNFPPRFSGLQFPNYSSELNVNALELDDSALYLCASSLSGQLRGNTIYFGEGSWLTVV.

The gene calls are TRBV7-8 and TRBJ1-5; 10 nucleotides agree with TRBD1. The CDR3 is 15 residues long. Germline CDR1 and CDR2: SGHVS and FQNEAQ. V shed 1 base, J shed 5 bases, and the junction held 2 bases outside the gene matches. The CDR3 bases are TGTGCCAGCAGCTTAGGACAGGGGGCGGATCAGCCCCAGCATTTT. Its translation is CASSLGQGADQPQHF.

V is TRBV7-6 and J is TRBJ1-1; TRBD1 matches 8 bases. Trimming removed 5 bases from V and 1 base from J; junction bases left unmatched: 3. Germline V CDR1 and CDR2: SGHVS, FNYEAQ. CDR3 size: 14 residues. The CDR3 protein is CASSLRGRNTEAFF. The CDR3 region has the DNA TGTGCCAGCAGCCTCAGGGGGCGGAACACTGAAGCTTTCTTT.

The chain employs TRBV4-1 and TRBJ2-3; TRBD1 aligns across 7 bases. The V and J ends lost 0 bases and 1 base, in that order; junction bases with no gene match: 7. The CDR3 has 17 amino acids. From germline, CDR1 is MGHRA and CDR2 YSYEKL. In DNA, the CDR3 is TGCGCCAGCAGCCAAGAGGGACAGTACCCTCGCACAGATACGCAGTATTTT. It specifies CASSQEGQYPRTDTQYF.

The chain has TRBV18 and TRBJ1-1, with 9 bases fitting TRBD1. Trimming took 4 bases from V and 8 from J; bases not matched to a gene: 14. Germline V CDR1 and CDR2: KGHSH, LQKENI. CDR3 size: 16 residues. The CDR3 sequence is CASSQGLGQGVTEAFF. The CDR3 nucleotides read TGTGCCAGCTCACAAGGATTGGGACAGGGAGTAACCGAAGCTTTCTTT.

In DNA form, the CDR3 reads TGTGCCAGCAGCTTAGGTTCACTTAACTATGGCTACACCTTC. It codes for CASSLGSLNYGYTF. The J gene is TRBJ1-2, the V gene TRBV11-2; D remains ambiguous. The germline V gene has CDR1 SGHAT and CDR2 FQNNGV. The CDR3 sequence is 14 residues long. Trimming removed 1 base from V and 1 base from J, with 7 bases in between. The variable domain in full, completed from reference TRBV11-2 and TRBJ1-2, reads EAGVAQSPRYKIIEKRQSVAFWCNPISGHATLYWYQQILGQGPKLLIQFQNNGVVDDSQLPKDRFSAERLKGVDSTLKIQPAKLEDSAVYLCASSLGSLNYGYTFGSGTRLTVV.

This rearrangement joins TRBV7-3 to TRBJ2-7; 7 bases fit TRBD1. Germline CDR1 is SGHTA and CDR2 is FQGTGA. The trim removed 5 bases at V and 2 bases at J, leaving 6 bases unmatched. The CDR3 loop spans 14 amino acids. CDR3 in amino acids: CASSRDSRTYEQYF. The DNA of the CDR3 is TGTGCCAGCAGCCGGGACAGCCGGACCTACGAGCAGTACTTC.

This chain links TRBV7-8 with TRBJ2-7; D uncertain. This CDR3 has 15 amino acids. The germline CDR1 and CDR2 sequences are SGHVS and FQNEAQ. V lost 2 bases and J lost 0, with 11 bases in between. For the CDR3, the DNA is TGTGCCAGCAGCTTATTCCCTACTAACTCCTACGAGCAGTACTTC. Its protein product is CASSLFPTNSYEQYF. The variable domain in full, with the rest retrieved from reference TRBV7-8 and TRBJ2-7, is GAGVSQSPRYKVAKRGQDVALRCDPISGHVSLFWYQQALGQGPEFLTYFQNEAQLDKSGLPSDRFFAERPEGSVSTLKIQRTQQEDSAVYLCASSLFPTNSYEQYFGPGTRLTVT.

This CDR3 reads CASRLGQGPYEQYF. The DNA of the CDR3 is TGCGCCAGCAGGCTAGGACAGGGCCCCTACGAGCAGTACTTC. The V and J genes are TRBV5-1 and TRBJ2-7; TRBD1 matches 8 bases. The CDR3 totals 14 residues. J lost 2 bases, V lost 5 bases, and 6 bases had no gene match. The V gene's germline CDR1 is SGHRS and CDR2 YFSETQ. Complete variable domain (other parts from reference TRBV5-1 and TRBJ2-7): KAGVTQTPRYLIKTRGQQVTLSCSPISGHRSVSWYQQTPGQGLQFLFEYFSETQRNKGNFPGRFSGRQFSNSRSEMNVSTLELGDSALYLCASRLGQGPYEQYFGPGTRLTVT.

CDR3 amino acids: CASSLWTTNTGELFF. CDR3 bases: TGTGCCAGCAGTTTATGGACAACCAACACCGGGGAGCTGTTTTTT. V is TRBV28 and J is TRBJ2-2; D call uncertain. Looked up from germline, CDR1 is MDHEN and CDR2 is SYDVKM. The V end was cut by 0 bases, the J end by 2 bases, with 7 bases between. The CDR3 extends over 15 amino acids.

The chain uses TRBV5-1 and TRBJ2-3; D might be TRBD2 (6 bases). V lost 7 bases and J lost 2, with 14 bases in between. The germline CDR1 and CDR2 sequences are SGHRS and YFSETQ. The CDR3 contains 14 residues. CDR3 DNA sequence: TGCGCCAGCGAACGGGAGCCGACCACAGATACGCAGTATTTT. As protein: CASEREPTTDTQYF.

The rearrangement uses TRBV18 and TRBJ1-6; no clear D gene. Trimming cost V 3 bases and J 10 bases, with 13 bases left between them. This CDR3 contains 14 residues. Looked up from germline, CDR1 is KGHSH and CDR2 is LQKENI. The CDR3 loop is CASSPSKAGSPLHF. Here the CDR3 DNA reads TGTGCCAGCTCACCGTCGAAGGCAGGCTCACCCCTCCACTTT.

The V call is TRBV27, the J call TRBJ2-7; perhaps TRBD1 as D (5 bases). Germline V lookup: CDR1 MNHEY, CDR2 SMNVEV (reference sequence). This CDR3 contains 15 residues. Trimming cost V 3 bases and J 3 bases, with 15 bases left between them. As DNA, the CDR3 is TGTGCCAGCAGTTTCCTCGACAGCCGAGTCTACGAGCAGTACTTC. Its protein is CASSFLDSRVYEQYF.

The V call is TRBV3-1 (or the pseudogene TRBV3-2), the J call TRBJ2-3; D possibly corresponds to TRBD1 (5 bases). The V gene's germline CDR1 is LGHDT and CDR2 YNNKEL (reference sequence). The CDR3 extends over 15 amino acids. Trimming cost V 2 bases and J 3 bases, with 12 bases left between them. This CDR3 reads CASSQFLPGTDTQYF. CDR3 in DNA: TGTGCCAGCAGCCAATTTTTACCAGGGACAGATACGCAGTATTTT.

This clone was seen only a few times. The chain is built from TRBV27 and TRBJ1-6; D perhaps matches TRBD1 (6 bases). Trimming shortened V by 6 bases and J by 9 bases, and 18 bases separated the two germline ends. Germline V CDR1 and CDR2: MNHEY, SMNVEV (reference sequence). The CDR3 consists of 15 residues. CDR3 in amino acids: CASRIMQGLGSPLHF. The DNA for the CDR3 is TGTGCCAGCAGAATCATGCAGGGGTTAGGTTCACCCCTCCACTTT.

V usage is TRBV3-1 (or the pseudogene TRBV3-2) and J usage is TRBJ2-7; tentative D call: TRBD2 (5 bases). The CDR3 spans 13 residues. Germline-derived CDR1 and CDR2 are LGHDT and YNNKEL (reference sequence). V gave up 1 base and J gave up 6 bases, with 10 bases separating them. The CDR3 reads CASSQVRAGEQYF. The CDR3 coding sequence is TGTGCCAGCAGCCAAGTAAGGGCGGGCGAGCAGTACTTC.

Comment on this clone: One end of the junction does not line up with germline, which may come from a read error. This chain uses TRBV7-7 with TRBJ2-2; D possibly corresponds to TRBD2 (6 bases). In germline, CDR1 is SSHAT, CDR2 FNYEAQ (reference sequence). CDR3 size: 16 residues. CDR3 coding DNA: TGTGCTAGCAGCTTAGCACTAGCAGGGAACACCGGGGAGCTGTTTTTT. It is translated as CASSLALAGNTGELFF.

V is TRBV9 and J is TRBJ1-3; tentatively, D is TRBD1 (5 bases). Trimming cost V 0 bases and J 0 bases, with 13 bases left between them. The CDR3 runs 17 residues. In germline, CDR1 is SGDLS, CDR2 YYNGEE. CDR3 region: CASSVASTVPSGNTIYF. The CDR3 bases are TGTGCCAGCAGCGTAGCGTCGACAGTCCCCTCTGGAAACACCATATATTTT.

The chain couples TRBV7-9 to TRBJ1-6; 7 bases match TRBD1. The V and J ends lost 8 bases and 7 bases, in that order; junction bases with no gene match: 11. The germline CDR1 and CDR2 sequences are SEHNR and FQNEAQ (reference sequence). The CDR3 runs to 15 residues. This CDR3 reads CASSQAQGRNSPLHF. In nucleotides, the CDR3 is TGTGCCAGCTCCCAGGCACAGGGGAGAAATTCACCCCTCCACTTT.

The table lists this clone with a count of one. This chain joins TRBV4-1 and TRBJ2-5, with 8 nucleotides matching TRBD2. Germline loops: CDR1 MGHRA, CDR2 YSYEKL. Trimming removed 4 bases from V and 1 base from J; junction bases left unmatched: 8. The CDR3 is 16 residues long. The CDR3 region has the DNA TGCGCCAGCAGCCGAAGCCAGCGGGGGACCCAAGAGACCCAGTACTTC. Protein sequence: CASSRSQRGTQETQYF.

The chain recombines TRBV7-6 with TRBJ2-5; the match to TRBD1 covers 7 bases. The CDR3 length is 15 residues. CDR1 and CDR2 (germline): SGHVS, FNYEAQ. Trimming at V came to 4 bases and at J to 6 bases, leaving 11 bases not matched to a gene. The CDR3 protein is CASSSSQGVEKTQYF. The DNA for the CDR3 is TGTGCCAGCAGCTCCTCTCAGGGGGTGGAAAAGACCCAGTACTTC.

This chain joins TRBV3-1 (or the pseudogene TRBV3-2) and TRBJ2-1; a weak D match, TRBD2 (6 bases). Germline lookup yields CDR1 LGHDT and CDR2 YNNKEL (reference sequence). The CDR3 covers 13 residues. Deletions cut 6 bases from V and 10 bases from J, with 16 bases between. DNA for the CDR3: TGTGCCAGCAGAGGACGGGAGATAGGGGAGCAGTTCTTC. Its translation: CASRGREIGEQFF.

The V and J genes are TRBV4-1 and TRBJ1-2; tentative D call: TRBD1 (5 bases). V was trimmed by 5 bases and J by 3 bases, leaving 16 bases between them. The CDR3 has 15 residues. Germline loops: CDR1 MGHRA, CDR2 YSYEKL. The CDR3 spells CASSSTTVIYYGYTF. The CDR3 coding sequence is TGCGCCAGCAGCTCTACGACAGTTATTTACTATGGCTACACCTTC.